This record covers a single T cell receptor (beta chain). What it binds is unknown. The data are from a study of shared clonotypes between healthy human individuals. This CDR3 is 14 amino acids long. The germline V gene has CDR1 SNHLY and CDR2 FYNNEI. The V segment lost 4 bases and the J segment 6 bases; nucleotides outside the gene matches: 6. Repertoires were generated with immunoSEQ multiplex PCR, while TCRdb's copy carries only in-frame clones and drops some. The sample includes around 700,000 clones, over 65% of them seen just once. Study-level findings and limits: It was the non-shared clonotypes that had lower generation probabilities than clonotypes shared by all four donors. A handful of donors held approximately 5% of naive CD4 clonotypes in common.

Sequenced sample: memory CD4+ T cells sorted from blood. Noted subset: CD45RA-negative fraction. The rearrangement uses TRBV2 and TRBJ1-2; 9 positions agree with TRBD1. This sequence was found in a woman in her twenties or thirties in good health. CDR3: CASSGQGVVHGYTF. In nucleotides, the CDR3 is TGTGCCAGCAGTGGACAGGGGGTCGTACATGGCTACACCTTC.